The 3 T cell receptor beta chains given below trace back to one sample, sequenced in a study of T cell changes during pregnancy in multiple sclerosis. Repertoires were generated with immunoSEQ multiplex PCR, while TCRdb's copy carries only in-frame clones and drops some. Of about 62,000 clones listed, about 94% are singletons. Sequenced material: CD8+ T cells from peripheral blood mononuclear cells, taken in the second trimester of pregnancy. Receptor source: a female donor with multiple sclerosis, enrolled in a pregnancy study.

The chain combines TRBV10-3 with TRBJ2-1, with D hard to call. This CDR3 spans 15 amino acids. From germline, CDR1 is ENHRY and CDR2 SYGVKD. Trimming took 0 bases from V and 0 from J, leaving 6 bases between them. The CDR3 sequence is CAISESISSYNEQFF. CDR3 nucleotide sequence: TGTGCCATCAGTGAGTCGATTAGCTCCTACAATGAGCAGTTCTTC.

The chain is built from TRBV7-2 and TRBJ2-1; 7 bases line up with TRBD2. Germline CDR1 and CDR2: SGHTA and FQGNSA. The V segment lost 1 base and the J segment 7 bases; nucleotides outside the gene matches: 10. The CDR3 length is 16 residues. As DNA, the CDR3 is TGTGCCAGCAGCTTAGGGTCTAGCGGAGTTGGTAATGAGCAGTTCTTC. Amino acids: CASSLGSSGVGNEQFF.

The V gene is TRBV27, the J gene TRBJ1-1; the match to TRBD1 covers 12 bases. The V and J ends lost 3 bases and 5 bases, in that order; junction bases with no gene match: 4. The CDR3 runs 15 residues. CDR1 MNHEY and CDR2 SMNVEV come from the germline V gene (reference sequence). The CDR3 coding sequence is TGTGCCAGCAGTTTCGGGACAGGGGGCGCGACTGAAGCTTTCTTT. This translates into CASSFGTGGATEAFF.